A selection of T cell receptor beta chains follows, all from one sample in a study of blood T cell repertoires in COVID-19. The data were produced by immunoSEQ multiplex PCR, yet TCRdb's version contains in-frame clones alone and is incomplete. The sample comprises more than 200,000 clones, roughly 86% of which are singletons, and roughly 4.9% rests with the top ten. The sequencing sample was made of peripheral blood. The receptors stem from a woman aged 55-70 years with COVID-19, enrolled during active disease. Both conserved end residues are part of each CDR3. D genes are given only for firm matches. Size is stated for part of the rows, as once, few or many counts, or as a class when the clone is expanded.

>13|NA|TRBJ1-3|few|TRBV5-4
TGTGCCAGCAGCCCGGCGGGTGGAAACACCATATATTTT
CASSPAGGNTIYF
>15|TRBD1|TRBJ1-1|NA|TRBV5-1
TGCGCCAGCAGCTTGGGTCCAGGGGGGAACACTGAAGCTTTCTTT
CASSLGPGGNTEAFF
>14|NA|TRBJ1-3|many|TRBV7-3
TGTGCCAGCAGCCCCACGGTCGGGGGAAACACCATATATTTT
CASSPTVGGNTIYF
>14|TRBD1|TRBJ2-3|once|TRBV29-1
TGCAGCGCAGAGGACAGGGCTTTCACAGATACGCAGTATTTT
CSAEDRAFTDTQYF
>15|TRBD2|TRBJ2-1|NA|TRBV5-4
TGTGCCAGCAGCTTAAGGGTAGCGGGAGTTAATGAGCAGTTCTTC
CASSLRVAGVNEQFF
>14|NA|TRBJ1-2|few|TRBV6-5
TGTGCCAGCAGTTACTCGGGTAGGGGGGGTGGCTACACCTTC
CASSYSGRGGGYTF
>19|NA|TRBJ2-7|NA|TRBV7-8
TGTGCCAGCAGCTTAGTTCGAGGGGTTAGCGGAGGGAGAACCTACGAGCAGTACTTC
CASSLVRGVSGGRTYEQYF
>14|TRBD1|TRBJ2-2|NA|TRBV19
TGTGCCAGCAGACAGGGCTCGAACACCGGGGAGCTGTTTTTT
CASRQGSNTGELFF
>14|NA|TRBJ1-5|NA|TRBV3-1/TRBV3-2
TGTGCCAGCAGCCAGACACCTAGCAATCAGCCCCAGCATTTT
CASSQTPSNQPQHF
>14|TRBD2|TRBJ2-3|NA|TRBV20-1
TGCAGTGCTAGTCTGGGACTAGCTGCAGATACGCAGTATTTT
CSASLGLAADTQYF
>16|NA|TRBJ1-5|NA|TRBV27
TGTGCCAGCAGTAGAACCTTGATCGGGGTCTTACAGCCCCAGCATTTT
CASSRTLIGVLQPQHF
>15|TRBD2|TRBJ2-1|NA|TRBV5-1
TGCGCCAGCAGCTGGGGACTAGCAGGGGGCAATGAGCAGTTCTTC
CASSWGLAGGNEQFF
>13|TRBD1|TRBJ1-1|NA|TRBV7-9
TGTGCCAGCAGCTCAGAACAGGGGACGGAAGCTTTCTTT
CASSSEQGTEAFF
>15|TRBD1|TRBJ2-5|NA|TRBV7-3
TGTGCCAGCAGCCCAACAGGGGGTGGCGGGGAGACCCAGTACTTC
CASSPTGGGGETQYF
>11|NA|TRBJ2-1|once|TRBV30
TGTGCCTGGACAGGGTTGACTGAGCAGTTCTTC
CAWTGLTEQFF
>13|NA|TRBJ2-1|NA|TRBV7-3
TGTGCCAGCAGCTTACAGGTCAACAATGAGCAGTTCTTC
CASSLQVNNEQFF
>14|NA|TRBJ2-7|NA|TRBV21-1
TGTGCCAGCAGCAAACTCCCTAGGAAGCACGAGCAGTACTTC
CASSKLPRKHEQYF
>13|TRBD2|TRBJ2-7|NA|TRBV30
TGTGCCTGGAGTTCCCTTACGGGGGGCGAGCAGTACTTC
CAWSSLTGGEQYF
>14|TRBD1|TRBJ2-2|NA|TRBV6-4
TGTGCCAGCAGTGCGACAGGGGTGACCGGGGAGCTGTTTTTT
CASSATGVTGELFF
>14|NA|TRBJ1-2|NA|TRBV18
TGTGCCAGCTCACCATTGGGCCAGAACTATGGCTACACCTTC
CASSPLGQNYGYTF
>14|NA|TRBJ1-1|NA|TRBV18
TGTGCCAGCTCACCAAACAGGGCCGACACTGAAGCTTTCTTT
CASSPNRADTEAFF
>16|TRBD2|TRBJ2-1|NA|TRBV6-2/TRBV6-3
TGTGCCAGCGGTTGGCCTAGCGGGAGGGTGGGCAATGAGCAGTTCTTC
CASGWPSGRVGNEQFF
>15|TRBD1|TRBJ1-2|NA|TRBV10-3
TGTGCCATCAGTGAGTCGACAGGGGAGGGGTATGGCTACACCTTC
CAISESTGEGYGYTF
>15|TRBD1|TRBJ1-5|NA|TRBV19
TGTGCCAGTAGTCAGGACAGGGCATTCAATCAGCCCCAGCATTTT
CASSQDRAFNQPQHF
>15|TRBD2|TRBJ2-2|NA|TRBV19
TGTGCCAGCCTTGCCGGGACTAGCAACACCGGGGAGCTGTTTTTT
CASLAGTSNTGELFF
>16|TRBD1|TRBJ2-5|NA|TRBV6-6
TGTGCCAGCAGTTACTTTGGACAGGCCGACCAAGAGACCCAGTACTTC
CASSYFGQADQETQYF
>13|TRBD1|TRBJ1-1|NA|TRBV5-1
TGCGCCAGCGGCCAGGGGACAGGGTCGTTTTTTTTCTTT
CASGQGTGSFFFF
>14|NA|TRBJ1-4|once|TRBV5-4
TGTGCCAGCAGCTCACAGGGCCGAAATGAAAAACTGTTTTTT
CASSSQGRNEKLFF
>13|NA|TRBJ2-3|NA|TRBV5-1
TGCGCCAGCAACCAGGGCTCCACAGATACGCAGTATTTT
CASNQGSTDTQYF
>15|TRBD2|TRBJ2-1|NA|TRBV5-1
TGCGCCAGCAGCTTGCCGGGACTAGATTTCAATGAGCAGTTCTTC
CASSLPGLDFNEQFF
>16|TRBD2|TRBJ2-1|NA|TRBV5-5
TGTGCCAGCAGCGCCATCAGCGGGAGAACCTACAATGAGCAGTTCTTC
CASSAISGRTYNEQFF
>16|TRBD2|TRBJ2-5|NA|TRBV27
TGTGCCAGCAGTTTAAGGGCTAGCGGGAGAGGTGAGACCCAGTACTTC
CASSLRASGRGETQYF